This T cell receptor (beta chain) was captured in a study of blood T cell repertoires in COVID-19. The wider study: In each case, the material was cDNA or gDNA derived from T cells, B-cell-depleted T cells, or PBMCs.

Researchers sorted participants into cohorts using their self-reported clinical history. Per the authors' pipeline: Reference gene primer amplification in the assay estimated nucleated cell counts. The repertoire was sequenced with immunoSEQ multiplex PCR; TCRdb's copy has only in-frame clones and lacks some. The DNA gave D and trimming, while V, J and clone size come from that table. The sample includes under 250,000 clones, over 75% seen only once; the top ten take over 7.5%. Germline V lookup: CDR1 GTSNPN, CDR2 SVGIG (reference sequence). The CDR3 is 13 amino acids. Trimming left V 1 base short and J 12 bases short, with 13 bases between.

The chain uses TRBV30 and TRBJ1-6, with a weak D call TRBD1 (6 bases). Sequencing was performed on PBMCs or T cells enriched from blood (not recorded which). The sequence was collected from a woman aged 45-59 years with acute COVID-19. This chain's CDR3 is CAWSGQDIGPLHF. DNA of the CDR3: TGTGCCTGGAGTGGACAGGACATAGGACCCCTCCACTTT. Full variable domain (remainder filled in from reference TRBV30 and TRBJ1-6): SQTIHQWPATLVQPVGSPLSLECTVEGTSNPNLYWYRQAAGRGLQLLFYSVGIGQISSEVPQNLSASRPQDRQFILSSKKLLLSDSGFYLCAWSGQDIGPLHFGNGTRLTVT.